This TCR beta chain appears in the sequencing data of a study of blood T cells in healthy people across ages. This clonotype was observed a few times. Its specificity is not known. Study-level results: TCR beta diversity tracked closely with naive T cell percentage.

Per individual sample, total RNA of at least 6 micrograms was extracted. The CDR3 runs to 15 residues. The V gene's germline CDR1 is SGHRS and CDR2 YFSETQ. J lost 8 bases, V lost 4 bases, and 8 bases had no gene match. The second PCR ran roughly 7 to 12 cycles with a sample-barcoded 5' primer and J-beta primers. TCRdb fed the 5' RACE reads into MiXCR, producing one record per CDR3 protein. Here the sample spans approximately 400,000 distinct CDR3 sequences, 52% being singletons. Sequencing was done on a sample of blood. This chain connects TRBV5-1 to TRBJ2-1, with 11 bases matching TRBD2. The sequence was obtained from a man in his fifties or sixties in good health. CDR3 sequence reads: CASSPTSGSVDEQFF. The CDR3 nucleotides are TGCGCCAGCAGCCCTACTAGCGGGAGCGTGGATGAGCAGTTCTTC.